This TCR beta chain was profiled in a study of cytomegalovirus exposure and HLA in healthy donors. Study-wide results and limits: Across donors, most TCRs were seen rarely, yet some public ones were widespread. It was assumed in the presence/absence analyses that sequencing depth was roughly uniform across donors.

In the PCR, 60 Vbeta and 13 Jbeta primers were used. Libraries were prepared by immunoSEQ multiplex PCR; TCRdb keeps only in-frame clonotypes and omits some of them. The data contain 80,000 to 100,000 clones, around 77% of them singletons. V lost 10 bases to trimming and J lost 6 bases, with 21 bases between them. CDR1 is MDHEN and CDR2 is SYDVKM in the germline V gene. The CDR3 covers 14 residues. This clone was seen just once. Its antigen is still unknown. This TCR derives from a man in his thirties or forties in good health and CMV-seronegative. The chain uses TRBV28 and TRBJ1-2; maybe TRBD1 (5 bases). Sequenced input: PBMCs. The CDR3 coding sequence is TGTGCCATTCCGAGAGAGCCAGGGTACGATGGCTACACCTTC. It codes for CAIPREPGYDGYTF.